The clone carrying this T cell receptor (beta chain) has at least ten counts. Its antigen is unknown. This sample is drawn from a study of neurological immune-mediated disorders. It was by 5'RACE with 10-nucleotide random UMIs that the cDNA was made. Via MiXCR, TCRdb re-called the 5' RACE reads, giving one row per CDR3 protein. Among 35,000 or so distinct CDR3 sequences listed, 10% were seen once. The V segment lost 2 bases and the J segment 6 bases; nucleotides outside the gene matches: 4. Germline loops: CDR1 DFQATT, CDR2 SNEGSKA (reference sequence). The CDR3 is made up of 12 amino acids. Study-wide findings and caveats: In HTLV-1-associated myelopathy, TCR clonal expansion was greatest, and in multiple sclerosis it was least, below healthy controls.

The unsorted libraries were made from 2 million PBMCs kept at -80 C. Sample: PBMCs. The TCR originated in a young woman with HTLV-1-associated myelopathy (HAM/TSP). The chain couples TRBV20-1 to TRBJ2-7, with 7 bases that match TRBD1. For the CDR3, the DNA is TGCAGTGCTAGAAGACAGGGTGTCGAGCAGTACTTC. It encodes CSARRQGVEQYF.